This T cell receptor beta chain comes out of a study of PD-1 blockade in classical Hodgkin lymphoma. Generated by immunoSEQ multiplex PCR, the TCRdb table keeps only in-frame clones and is missing some. This table holds more than 30,000 clones, 77% found once. The table lists this clone with a count of one. Its antigen is undetermined. Study-wide results and caveats: Exclusion was the outcome for patients who began nivolumab under 1 year after ASCT. Baseline TCR diversity was reportedly lower in newly diagnosed patients than in healthy donors. It was reported as lower still in relapsed/refractory patients.

Specified time point: cycle 4 day 1 (C4D1), after 5 to 7 weeks of nivolumab. Each patient's relapse followed autologous stem cell transplantation, and brentuximab vedotin exposure varied. This specimen was peripheral blood mononuclear cells (PBMCs), taken before the fourth cycle of nivolumab. The clonotype comes from a human donor with classical Hodgkin lymphoma.

The CDR3 region has the DNA TGTGCCAGCAGCCATCGGGTTCCCCCCACAGATACGCAGTATTTT. It specifies CASSHRVPPTDTQYF. The J gene is TRBJ2-3, the V gene TRBV14; D is ambiguous. CDR1 is SGHDN, CDR2 FVKESK, per germline. Trimming took 3 bases from V and 2 from J, leaving 12 bases between them. The CDR3 is 15 residues long.